This T cell receptor beta chain was recovered during a study of T cell responses to AZD1222 COVID-19 vaccine. The repertoire was sequenced with immunoSEQ multiplex PCR; TCRdb's copy has only in-frame clones and lacks some. Of about 190,000 clones in the sample, around 86% were seen once. Per germline, CDR1 GTSNPN and CDR2 SVGIG (reference sequence). The CDR3 has 13 amino acids. Germline trimming cut 7 bases from V and 8 bases from J; bases unmatched to any gene: 7. The sequencing used peripheral blood, collected on day 0 of MenACWY control vaccination. The sequence was obtained from an adult in good health. The chain combines TRBV30 with TRBJ1-6; 8 bases agree with TRBD1. CDR3 loop: CAYVDRADSPLHF. Written as DNA, the CDR3 is TGTGCCTACGTGGACAGGGCTGATTCACCCCTCCACTTT.